Listed below are T cell receptor beta chains from one sample, sequenced in a study of shared clonotypes between healthy human individuals. Produced via immunoSEQ multiplex PCR; TCRdb's table is partial and in-frame only. The data hold 80,000 to 100,000 clones, with over 60% observed a single time. Sequencing used memory CD8+ T cells sorted from blood. The receptors were gathered from a man aged 25-45 years in good health. Each CDR3 is given with its conserved first and last residue. The order of the fields is J gene, clone size, D gene, V gene, CDR3 DNA, CDR3 protein. The D gene is left open where the match is weak. Clone size is not always given. Where it is, it says once, few, many or a class for expanded clones.

TRBJ1-3,.,.,TRBV5-4,TGTGCCACTAAACTCCGGGGGCCTGGAAACACCATATATTTT,CATKLRGPGNTIYF
TRBJ2-7,.,.,TRBV6-5,TGTGCCAGCAGATCCGGGACCACCTACGAGCAGTACTTC,CASRSGTTYEQYF
TRBJ2-7,.,TRBD2,TRBV2,TGTGCCAGCAGTGTCGCTCTAGCGGGAGACTACGAGCAGTACTTC,CASSVALAGDYEQYF
TRBJ2-1,few,TRBD1,TRBV4-3,TGCGCCAGCAGCCTTACAGGGGGCGACGACAATGAGCAGTTCTTC,CASSLTGGDDNEQFF
TRBJ2-5,many,TRBD1,TRBV28,TGTGCCAGCAGTACCCAAGGACAGGGGAGGTTATCCGCGGCCCAGTACTTC,CASSTQGQGRLSAAQYF
TRBJ2-5,.,.,TRBV9,TGTGCCAGCAGCGCCCAGTACCAAGAGACCCAGTACTTC,CASSAQYQETQYF
TRBJ2-3,.,.,TRBV7-6,TGTGCCAGCAGCCCGTCGGACGTCACAGATACGCAGTATTTT,CASSPSDVTDTQYF
TRBJ1-5,.,.,TRBV2,TGTGCCAGCAGGCTTTCTGCAGGGGCGCAGGTCAATCAGCCCCAGCATTTT,CASRLSAGAQVNQPQHF
TRBJ2-7,once,.,TRBV7-2,TGTGCCAGCAGCTTAGTCTTGGGAGAGCAGTACTTC,CASSLVLGEQYF
TRBJ2-7,.,.,TRBV28,TGTGCCAGCGGCACTTCCTACGAGCAGTACTTC,CASGTSYEQYF
TRBJ2-7,.,.,TRBV7-8,TGTGCCAGCAGCTTAACGAGTTGGGGGGCGTCTCGCTACGAGCAGTACTTC,CASSLTSWGASRYEQYF
TRBJ2-1,.,TRBD2,TRBV19,TGTGCCAGTAGTATAGGGGCGGGAGGAACGTACAATGAGCAGTTCTTC,CASSIGAGGTYNEQFF
TRBJ2-2,few,TRBD1,TRBV2,TGTGCCGGAAGCCAGGGGGCCGCCGGGGAGCTGTTTTTT,CAGSQGAAGELFF
TRBJ2-2,.,TRBD2,TRBV29-1,TGCAGCGGTAAGGGACTAGCGGGAGCGGACGGGGAGCTGTTTTTT,CSGKGLAGADGELFF
TRBJ2-6,.,.,TRBV5-2,TGTGCCAGCAATAGTACACAAAGTCGGGCCAACGTCCTGACTTTC,CASNSTQSRANVLTF
TRBJ1-1,.,TRBD1,TRBV7-9,TGTGCCAGCAGCTTAGGTTATAGGGGGACAGGAGGGGTCACTGAAGCTTTCTTT,CASSLGYRGTGGVTEAFF
TRBJ2-5,.,.,TRBV6-1,TGTGCCAGCGCTAGGTCCCTTCACCTGGAGACCCAGTACTTC,CASARSLHLETQYF
TRBJ2-3,.,.,TRBV7-9,TGTGCCAGCAGCTTAGCAGACATGATGTCGGCAGATACGCAGTATTTT,CASSLADMMSADTQYF
TRBJ1-5,.,TRBD1,TRBV5-6,TGTGCCAGCAGCTCGGGTGGGGGGACAGGGGGCAACCAGCCCCAGCATTTT,CASSSGGGTGGNQPQHF
TRBJ2-5,.,TRBD2,TRBV5-4,TGTGCCAGCAGCCGACTAGCGGGAGAGGAGACCCAGTACTTC,CASSRLAGEETQYF
TRBJ2-2,.,.,TRBV11-3,TGTGCCAGCAGCTTCACTGGGGGCGGTAACACCGGGGAGCTGTTTTTT,CASSFTGGGNTGELFF
TRBJ1-5,few,.,TRBV27,TGTGCCAGCAGTTTCAGCCAGGGCCGGACCCAGCATTTT,CASSFSQGRTQHF
TRBJ1-2,.,.,TRBV29-1,TGCAGCGCAACCGCCGGGGGTGAAGGCTACACCTTC,CSATAGGEGYTF
TRBJ2-4,.,TRBD2,TRBV29-1,TGCAGCGTTGAAGGACTAGCGGGAGAGGGGACAAACATTCAGTACTTC,CSVEGLAGEGTNIQYF
TRBJ2-7,.,TRBD2,TRBV12-5,TGTGCTAGTGGTCCCCCTCCGGGACTAGCGGGAGTTCGGGCCTACGAGCAGTACTTC,CASGPPPGLAGVRAYEQYF
TRBJ2-3,.,TRBD2,TRBV7-9,TGTGCCAGCAGCTTACCACGGGAGGACGGCACAGATACGCAGTATTTT,CASSLPREDGTDTQYF
TRBJ1-2,.,.,TRBV6-1,TGTGCCAGCCGGGGGTTGGTCGGCGACTATGGCTACACCTTC,CASRGLVGDYGYTF
TRBJ1-2,.,TRBD1,TRBV28,TGTGCCAGCAGTTCACCGGGACAGGGTAATCATTATGGCTACACCTTC,CASSSPGQGNHYGYTF
TRBJ1-1,.,.,TRBV10-2,TGCGCCAGCAGTCCCCTGCTCACTGAAGCTTTCTTT,CASSPLLTEAFF